Below, one T cell receptor (beta chain) is given with its context. Sequencing used immunoSEQ multiplex PCR; TCRdb keeps in-frame clones, though not all of them. The table lists a few hundred thousand clones, 85% to 90% of them singletons. These data belong to a study of blood T cell repertoires in COVID-19. Trimming removed 5 bases from V and 7 bases from J; junction bases left unmatched: 9. Germline-derived CDR1 and CDR2 are SGHTA and FQGTGA. The CDR3 loop spans 16 amino acids. The specimen sequenced was peripheral blood. The chain links TRBV7-3 to TRBJ2-1; 12 nucleotides line up with TRBD2. The source of this sequence is a man older than 75 with acute or convalescent COVID-19. The CDR3 DNA reads as TGTGCCAGCAGCGCTAGCGGGGGGGCCTCTGGTAATGAGCAGTTCTTC. Translation: CASSASGGASGNEQFF.